These 14 T cell receptor beta chains share one sample of origin, sequenced in a study of cytomegalovirus exposure and HLA in healthy donors. The PCR made use of 60 Vbeta and 13 Jbeta primers. Measured with immunoSEQ multiplex PCR; TCRdb has only the in-frame clones, and not every one. The repertoire has just over 70,000 clones, roughly 81% of them found once; the top ten carry approximately 10%. The sequenced sample consisted of PBMCs. These receptors were taken from a human donor in good health.

The chain is built from TRBV5-1 and TRBJ2-5, with D possibly TRBD1 on 6 matching bases. The CDR3 loop spans 14 amino acids. CDR1 and CDR2 (germline): SGHRS, YFSETQ. V was cut by 5 bases and J by 0 bases, with 11 bases left in between. CDR3 sequence reads: CASRDRTYQETQYF. Here the CDR3 DNA reads TGCGCCAGCAGAGACAGGACGTACCAAGAGACCCAGTACTTC.

Only one count was recorded for this clone. The chain recombines TRBV27 with TRBJ1-1; D not certain. Germline CDR1 and CDR2: MNHEY and SMNVEV (reference sequence). Trimming cost V 7 bases and J 1 base, with 13 bases left between them. This CDR3 comprises 14 residues. The CDR3: CASTSNGWNTEAFF. The CDR3 DNA reads as TGTGCCAGCACCTCCAACGGGTGGAACACTGAAGCTTTCTTT.

V and J are TRBV7-8 and TRBJ2-7, with D possibly being TRBD2 (6 bases). CDR3 length equals 15 residues. Between the trimmed V and J ends, which lost 2 bases and 0 bases, there was a span of 11 bases. The germline V gene encodes CDR1 SGHVS and CDR2 FQNEAQ. The CDR3: CASSLRVGSSYEQYF. The CDR3 DNA reads TGTGCCAGCAGCTTAAGAGTCGGGAGCTCCTACGAGCAGTACTTC.

The chain uses TRBV7-3 and TRBJ1-1, with 8 bases fitting TRBD1. The CDR3 is 14 amino acids. The V segment lost 5 bases and the J segment 4 bases; nucleotides outside the gene matches: 6. Germline V gene sequence: CDR1 SGHTA, CDR2 FQGTGA. CDR3 bases: TGTGCCAGCAGCGATCGACAGGGGACCACTGAAGCTTTCTTT. This gives the protein CASSDRQGTTEAFF.

The chain employs TRBV7-9 and TRBJ1-4; 10 bases line up with TRBD1. Trimming took 1 base from V and 5 from J; bases not matched to a gene: 4. Per the germline V gene, CDR1 is SEHNR and CDR2 is FQNEAQ (reference sequence). The CDR3 length is 16 residues. CDR3 amino acids: CASSLVPGQGNEKLFF. The CDR3 DNA follows: TGTGCCAGCAGCTTAGTACCGGGACAGGGGAATGAAAAACTGTTTTTT.

V is TRBV27 and J is TRBJ1-2; D is ambiguous. CDR3 length: 13 residues. V shed 7 bases and J shed 4 bases, with 13 bases lying between them. The germline V gene has CDR1 MNHEY and CDR2 SMNVEV (reference sequence). The DNA of the CDR3 is TGTGCCAGCAAGGCATACAGCATCTATGGCTACACCTTC. Amino acids: CASKAYSIYGYTF.

This clone has a single count. The rearrangement joins TRBV7-8 to TRBJ1-1, with 8 bases aligning to TRBD1. The CDR3 has 15 amino acids. Germline CDR1 is SGHVS and CDR2 is FQNEAQ. Trimming at V came to 5 bases and at J to 1 base, leaving 6 bases not matched to a gene. CDR3 in DNA: TGTGCCAGCAGCGTACTAGACAGGGGGAACACTGAAGCTTTCTTT. Protein: CASSVLDRGNTEAFF.

This chain joins TRBV6-5 and TRBJ2-5, with D perhaps TRBD2 (5 bases). This CDR3 is built from 15 residues. Looked up from germline, CDR1 is MNHEY and CDR2 is SVGAGI. The ends were cut back, 6 bases at V and 3 bases at J, with 17 bases in the middle. The CDR3 DNA follows: TGTGCCAGCAGCCGGTCATCGGGAACCGAAGAGACCCAGTACTTC. Amino acids: CASSRSSGTEETQYF.

The chain joins TRBV6-1 to TRBJ2-7, with D perhaps TRBD2 (7 bases). V dropped 9 bases and J dropped 3 bases, with 21 bases sitting between them. Germline V gene sequence: CDR1 MNHNS, CDR2 SASEGT. This CDR3 has 15 amino acids. CDR3 bases: TGTGCCAGTTCCAAAAGTGAGGGGGGGATCTACGAGCAGTACTTC. This codes for CASSKSEGGIYEQYF.

The chain combines TRBV5-1 with TRBJ2-5; 8 bases fit TRBD2. Losses at the gene ends were 9 bases for V and 5 bases for J; bases not matched to a gene: 15. CDR3 length: 15 residues. Germline V gene lookup returns CDR1 SGHRS and CDR2 YFSETQ. The CDR3 nucleotides read TGCGCCACTACTTCCTCGGCGGGAGGAGGCGAGACCCAGTACTTC. Amino acid sequence: CATTSSAGGGETQYF.

The V and J genes are TRBV9 and TRBJ2-1; unclear D gene. This CDR3 contains 15 residues. V lost 4 bases and J 0 bases, leaving 11 bases between the germline ends. CDR1 and CDR2 (germline): SGDLS, YYNGEE. The CDR3 sequence is CASSRDSPSYNEQFF. In DNA, the CDR3 is TGTGCCAGCAGCCGAGACTCTCCCTCCTACAATGAGCAGTTCTTC.

This sequence joins TRBV6-5 and TRBJ2-7; 11 nucleotides match TRBD2. V lost 2 bases and J lost 6; bases outside the gene matches: 6. The CDR3 runs 15 residues. Per the germline V gene, CDR1 is MNHEY and CDR2 is SVGAGI. The DNA of the CDR3 is TGTGCCAGCAGTTACATAGCGGGAGGGTCCCGCGAGCAGTACTTC. It yields the protein CASSYIAGGSREQYF.

The CDR3 DNA sequence: TGTGCCAGCAGTCCGGGACTATCAACCCAGTACTTC. It yields the protein CASSPGLSTQYF. The chain joins TRBV6-1 to TRBJ2-5, with 7 bases that match TRBD2. This CDR3 is built from 12 residues. V was pared by 5 bases and J by 8 bases, with 5 bases of the junction left unmatched. Germline CDR1 is MNHNS and CDR2 is SASEGT.

This clone appeared a few times. V gene TRBV7-9 combines with J gene TRBJ1-6; 7 nucleotides line up with TRBD1. CDR1 is SEHNR, CDR2 FQNEAQ, per germline (reference sequence). Unmatched junction bases numbered 8, after V lost 8 bases and J lost 7 bases. CDR3 length: 14 residues. For the CDR3, the DNA is TGTGCCAGCTGTACGGGACAGCTCAATTCACCCCTCCACTTT. Protein: CASCTGQLNSPLHF.